This T cell receptor (beta chain) was found in a study of T cells in Graves' hyperthyroidism and ophthalmopathy. This clonotype was observed at least ten times. TCR beta CDR3 sequences were amplified from RNA transcripts. HTBI primers were employed in a first-round RT-PCR of the TCR CDR3. TCRdb reprocessed the multiplex PCR reads with MiXCR, giving one entry per CDR3 protein. The repertoire holds 380,000 or so distinct CDR3 sequences, with over 15% as singletons. The CDR3 runs 13 residues. Germline V lookup: CDR1 MNHNS, CDR2 SASEGT. Trimming removed 7 bases from V and 7 bases from J, with 14 bases in between.

The chain combines TRBV6-1 with TRBJ1-5; D not certain. The specimen sequenced was blood. The clonotype originates from a woman aged 18-29 years with Graves' hyperthyroidism. The CDR3 loop reads CASKWVSDQPQHF. CDR3 coding DNA: TGTGCCAGCAAATGGGTTTCCGACCAGCCCCAGCATTTT.